This TCR beta chain appears in the sequencing data of a study of beta chain features in type 1 diabetes (dated by TCRdb to the late 2010s). For the study in its entirety: Mean age, gender distribution, total cell number and subset yield did not differ between patients and healthy donors. A total of about 99,000,000 sorted cells were examined across all samples, and RNA yield correlated strongly with the number of cells per subset. Regulatory and stem cell-like memory subsets were obtained from only 8 patients and roughly eight healthy donors, while naive and central memory subsets were obtained from all 30 or so donors. The study compared TCRB repertoires of sorted circulating CD4+ T cell subsets between recently diagnosed type 1 diabetes patients and matched healthy donors. Results the study describes overall, beyond this receptor: At VDJ recombination sites, type 1 diabetes patients had fewer insertions and more deleted nucleotides, which implies abnormalities in thymic rearrangement. Only small numbers of individuals were included in the HLA sub-analyses, which left unresolved whether HLA type had any influence on TCRB rearrangement. A moderate but significant shortening of TCRB CDR3 length was observed in type 1 diabetes patients in all four CD4+ subsets. Because cDNA rather than genomic DNA was sequenced, highly expressing activated cells could have been over-represented, although no difference in activation and CD3 levels was found between groups. Shorter templates might have been favored by PCR, but patient and control samples were amplified and corrected together, so both groups would have been affected equally by any skew. The naive, central memory and regulatory TCRB repertoires appeared to resemble one another more closely among patients than among healthy donors.

From the cysteine through the phenylalanine, the CDR3 covers 16 amino acids. The entry retains the CDR3 DNA only, 48 bases that are in frame from base 1. In the germline V gene, CDR1 corresponds to LGHNA and CDR2 to YSLEER. The trim is 1 base for V and 3 bases for J, with a gap of 14 bases between the germline ends. Each donor gave one peripheral blood draw, around 0.12 L on average, collected into heparinised tubes. A BD FACSAria II and a panel including CD45RO, CCR7, CD25, CD127, CD95 and CD27 were used to sort naive, central memory, regulatory and stem cell-like memory CD4+ T cells. Purity was above 95% for every sorted population. PBMCs were isolated right away by Lymphoprep density gradient centrifugation and were stained directly, without culture. To minimize batch effects, samples were stained and sorted in pairs, one healthy donor with one patient per experiment. The entire amount of isolated RNA was reverse transcribed using the High Capacity cDNA Reverse Transcription Kit, so the sequenced TCRB transcripts were expressed ones. Deep immunoSEQ sequencing was performed on naive, central memory and regulatory T cell samples, with an average of roughly 3.3 million total reads per sample. Sorted cells were lysed in RLT buffer and RNA was extracted with DNase-treated RNeasy Micro or Mini kits, depending on cell number. To prevent cross-contamination, each cell subset was processed individually, whereas patient and healthy donor samples were processed jointly. The immunoSEQ multiplex PCR was used to amplify TCRB sequences from cDNA, generating 87-bp fragments that spanned the CDR3 region. The amplicons were sequenced using the Illumina HiSeq platform. As for the original processing: PCR bias was computationally corrected using synthetic template baselines, reads within Hamming distance 2 were collapsed, and singletons that could not be merged were discarded. Reads were aligned to IMGT to assign V, D and J genes, CDR3 length, and insertions or deletions at six rearrangement sites. Within each subset, clonotype counts were normalized to the number of sorted cells before true diversity and Gini coefficients were calculated with the tcR R package. The overlap coefficient, calculated on TCRB nucleotide sequences, was used to measure repertoire sharing. As a proxy for the pre-selection repertoire, out-of-frame TCRB sequences from naive cells were analyzed. The immuneACCESS repertoire file appears here via TCRdb, limited to in-frame rearrangements. These files lack a portion of the clones; in checked studies, under half of the deficit traces to unresolved V genes, and the cause of the others is not known. The DNA gave D and trimming, while V, J and clone size come from that table. The sample yields roughly 300,000 clones; 14% were counted once. The ten largest clonotypes hold 0.015% to 0.02% of the sample.

On this clone: Its antigen remains undetermined. Base qualities are not provided; no much larger clone lies one nucleotide away.

Sequenced input: naive CD4+ T cells from blood. Sample cell subset or site, as interpreted from the label and publication: true naive CD4+ T cells. This clonotype originated in a man aged 30-40 years with type 1 diabetes. The chain is encoded by TRBV4-3 joined to TRBJ2-3; tentative D gene TRBD1, with 6 bases matching. The DNA sequence is TGCGCCAGCAGCCAAGGAGGTGGACAGCTGACAGATACGCAGTATTTT. This gives the protein CASSQGGGQLTDTQYF.